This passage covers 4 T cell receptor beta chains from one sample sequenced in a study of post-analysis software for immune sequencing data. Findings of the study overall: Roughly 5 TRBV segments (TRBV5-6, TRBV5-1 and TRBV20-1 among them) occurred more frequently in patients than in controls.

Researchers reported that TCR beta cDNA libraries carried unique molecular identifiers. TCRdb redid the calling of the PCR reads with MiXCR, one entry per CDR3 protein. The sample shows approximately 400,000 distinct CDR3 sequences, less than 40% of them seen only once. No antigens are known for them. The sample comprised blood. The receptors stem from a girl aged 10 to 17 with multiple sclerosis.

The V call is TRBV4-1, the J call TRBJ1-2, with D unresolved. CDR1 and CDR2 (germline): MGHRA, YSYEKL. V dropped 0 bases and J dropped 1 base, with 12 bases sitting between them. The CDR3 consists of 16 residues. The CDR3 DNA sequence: TGCGCCAGCAGCCAAGATAGGACTGGAGTTAACTATGGCTACACCTTC. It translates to CASSQDRTGVNYGYTF.

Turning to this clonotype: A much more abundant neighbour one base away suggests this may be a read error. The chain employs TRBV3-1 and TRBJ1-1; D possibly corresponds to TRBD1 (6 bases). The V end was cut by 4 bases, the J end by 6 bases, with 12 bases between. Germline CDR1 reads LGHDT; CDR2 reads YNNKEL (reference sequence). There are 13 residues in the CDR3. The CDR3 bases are TGTGCCAGCAGCCTCACGACAGGAGCTGAAGCTTTCTTT. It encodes CASSLTTGAEAFF.

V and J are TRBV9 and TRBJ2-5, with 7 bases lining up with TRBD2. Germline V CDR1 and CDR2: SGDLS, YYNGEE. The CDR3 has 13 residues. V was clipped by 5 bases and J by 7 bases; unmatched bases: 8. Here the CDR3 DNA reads TGTGCCAGCAGGGCTAGCGGCTCATGGACCCAGTACTTC. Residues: CASRASGSWTQYF.

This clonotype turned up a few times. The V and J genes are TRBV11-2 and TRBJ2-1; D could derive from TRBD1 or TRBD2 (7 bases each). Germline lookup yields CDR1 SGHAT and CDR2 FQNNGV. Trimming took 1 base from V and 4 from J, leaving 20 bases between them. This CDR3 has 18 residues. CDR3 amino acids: CASSLGPRGRGPYNEQFF. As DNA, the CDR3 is TGTGCCAGCAGCTTAGGCCCTAGGGGGCGGGGGCCGTACAATGAGCAGTTCTTC.